Listed below are T cell receptor beta chains from one sample, sequenced in a study of control samples from healthy donors and cancer patients. Data came from immunoSEQ multiplex PCR; TCRdb stores just in-frame clones and leaves some out. The sample has about 120,000 clones, approximately 90% seen once. Sequencing was done on a sample of blood. These receptors all come from a woman aged 18-29 years in good health. CDR3s include the opening cysteine and the closing phenylalanine or tryptophan. The order of the fields is D gene, J gene, clone size, V gene, CDR3 protein, CDR3 DNA. The D gene is left open where the match is weak. Clone size is not always given. Where it is, it says once, few, many or a class for expanded clones.

. TRBJ2-1 . TRBV7-9 CASSKGAAPDNEQFF TGTGCCAGCAGCAAAGGTGCGGCCCCAGACAATGAGCAGTTCTTC
TRBD2 TRBJ2-1 . TRBV29-1 CSVAVLGGSEQFF TGCAGCGTGGCTGTATTGGGAGGGAGTGAGCAGTTCTTC
. TRBJ2-3 . TRBV27 CASSNTDTQYF TGTGCCAGCAGCAACACAGATACGCAGTATTTT
TRBD2 TRBJ2-3 . TRBV18 CASSRIPLAGRADTQYF TGTGCCAGCTCACGTATCCCCCTAGCGGGAAGGGCAGATACGCAGTATTTT
TRBD1 TRBJ1-6 . TRBV7-2 CASNSNRGIGSPLHF TGTGCCAGCAACTCAAACAGGGGAATCGGGTCACCCCTCCACTTT
. TRBJ1-2 . TRBV15 CATSRGRNPSYGYTF TGTGCCACCAGCAGAGGCAGGAACCCGTCCTATGGCTACACCTTC
. TRBJ1-4 once TRBV11-2 CASTSLPGQINEKLFF TGTGCCAGCACCTCCCTCCCCGGACAGATTAATGAAAAACTGTTTTTT
TRBD1 TRBJ2-7 . TRBV19 CASSRTGSYEQYF TGTGCCAGTAGTAGGACAGGATCATACGAGCAGTACTTC
. TRBJ2-5 . TRBV9 CASSVGTDQETQYF TGTGCCAGCAGCGTGGGGACGGACCAAGAGACCCAGTACTTC
TRBD2 TRBJ2-3 . TRBV10-1 CASSESRGGTDTQYF TGCGCCAGCAGTGAGTCTCGGGGGGGCACAGATACGCAGTATTTT
. TRBJ2-7 . TRBV15 CATSKEISYEQYF TGTGCCACCAGCAAAGAAATCAGCTACGAGCAGTACTTC
. TRBJ2-7 . TRBV18 CASSKTAGYEQYF TGTGCCAGCTCAAAAACCGCAGGCTACGAGCAGTACTTC
. TRBJ2-1 . TRBV7-9 CASSPTGGGGYNEQFF TGTGCCAGCAGCCCGACTGGGGGCGGGGGATACAATGAGCAGTTCTTC
TRBD1 TRBJ2-3 . TRBV20-1 CSASYILQGVVTDTQYF TGCAGTGCTAGTTACATTCTCCAGGGGGTAGTAACAGATACGCAGTATTTT
. TRBJ1-2 . TRBV6-5 CASSYRGGGQAYGYTF TGTGCCAGCAGTTACAGAGGCGGCGGGCAAGCTTATGGCTACACCTTC
TRBD2 TRBJ2-7 . TRBV25-1 CASRTSGTLPTREQYF TGTGCCAGCAGAACTAGCGGGACCCTACCTACGAGGGAGCAGTACTTC
. TRBJ2-1 . TRBV4-3 CASSQDPVSWTADNEQFF TGCGCCAGCAGCCAAGACCCCGTCTCATGGACAGCTGACAATGAGCAGTTCTTC
. TRBJ1-4 . TRBV19 CASSTGTEVLATNEKLFF TGTGCCAGCTCAACCGGGACGGAGGTACTCGCAACTAATGAAAAACTGTTTTTT